This T cell receptor (beta chain) was observed in a study of T cell responses to AZD1222 COVID-19 vaccine. On the study more broadly: Samples with a second dose at about 4 or about 12 weeks were pooled together.

This table comes from immunoSEQ multiplex PCR, and its TCRdb copy is limited to in-frame clones, with some not included. The table includes roughly 150,000 clones, roughly 87% detected once. Trimming removed 2 bases from V and 5 bases from J, with 15 bases in between. This CDR3 spans 16 amino acids. Germline values: CDR1 SGHDN, CDR2 FVKESK. This clone was recorded only once. This material consisted of peripheral blood, taken on day 0 of AZD1222 vaccination. The chain joins TRBV14 to TRBJ1-4, with no clear D. This TCR came from an adult in good health. The CDR3 DNA follows: TGTGCCAGCAGCCAACAAGGCCATCTGGGCAATGAAAAACTGTTTTTT. Its translation is CASSQQGHLGNEKLFF.